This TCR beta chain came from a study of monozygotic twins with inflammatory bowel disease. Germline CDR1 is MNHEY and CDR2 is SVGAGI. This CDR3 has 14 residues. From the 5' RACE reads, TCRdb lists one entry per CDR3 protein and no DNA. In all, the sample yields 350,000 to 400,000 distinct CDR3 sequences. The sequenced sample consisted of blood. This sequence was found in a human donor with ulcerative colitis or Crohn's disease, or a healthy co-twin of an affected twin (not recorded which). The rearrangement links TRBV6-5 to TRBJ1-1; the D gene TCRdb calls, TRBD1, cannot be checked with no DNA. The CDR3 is CASSWGQANTEAFF.